Each of the 10 T cell receptor beta chains below was sequenced from the same sample in a study of shared clonotypes between healthy human individuals. Cells designated naive CD8 were CD45RO-negative and were positively selected for CCR7, with terminally differentiated effector memory CD45RA+ cells excluded. Sequencing was performed with immunoSEQ multiplex PCR; in TCRdb, only in-frame clones are kept and a portion is missing. The table shows 2 million to 2.5 million clones, with around 93% occurring only once. The specimen sequenced was naive CD8+ T cells from PBMCs. All receptors derive from a young man in good health. Some clones in this sample may be carry-over from other donors' samples.

Notes on this clone: A clone one base away is much larger, so this may be a read error. The sample has other DNA sequences that encode this CDR3 too. The V and J genes are TRBV27 and TRBJ2-1, with 11 bases fitting TRBD1. The CDR3 is 15 amino acids. Germline-derived CDR1 and CDR2 are MNHEY and SMNVEV (reference sequence). After removal of 6 bases from V and 3 bases from J, the junction contained 4 bases not matched to a gene. CDR3 protein: CASSTGTGGYNEQFF. CDR3 in DNA: TGTGCCAGCAGCACCGGGACAGGGGGCTACAATGAGCAGTTCTTC.

Points on this clone: This specimen includes other DNA sequences encoding the same CDR3. The rearrangement joins TRBV7-9 to TRBJ2-5; D call uncertain. V lost 2 bases and J 3 bases, leaving 7 bases between the germline ends. The CDR3 contains 13 residues. CDR1 is SEHNR and CDR2 is FQNEAQ in the germline V gene (reference sequence). The CDR3 spells CASSLSEEETQYF. The CDR3, as DNA: TGTGCCAGCAGCTTAAGCGAAGAAGAGACCCAGTACTTC. Together with reference TRBV7-9 and TRBJ2-5, the CDR3 gives the full variable domain: DTGVSQNPRHKITKRGQNVTFRCDPISEHNRLYWYRQTLGQGPEFLTYFQNEAQLEKSRLLSDRFSAERPKGSFSTLEIQRTEQGDSAMYLCASSLSEEETQYFGPGTRLLVL.

CDR3 amino acids: CASSFRDRRYGYTF. The CDR3 DNA sequence: TGTGCCAGCAGTTTCCGGGACAGGCGCTATGGCTACACCTTC. The chain is built from TRBV28 and TRBJ1-2, with TRBD1 matching over 8 bases. J was trimmed by 4 bases and V by 3 bases; bases with no gene match: 4. Germline-derived CDR1 and CDR2 are MDHEN and SYDVKM. This CDR3 region has 14 residues.

The CDR3 nucleotides read TGTGCCAGCAGCTTGGTTGCGCGGCAGAATGAGCAGTTCTTC. It specifies CASSLVARQNEQFF. The rearrangement joins TRBV7-9 to TRBJ2-1; D gene unclear. V lost 3 bases and J 7 bases, leaving 13 bases between the germline ends. CDR3 length: 14 residues. Germline CDR1 SEHNR, CDR2 FQNEAQ (reference sequence).

The V gene is TRBV6-5, the J gene TRBJ2-5; no reliable D call. Between the trimmed V and J ends, which lost 2 bases and 5 bases, there was a span of 9 bases. Germline V gives CDR1 MNHEY, CDR2 SVGAGI. The CDR3 totals 13 residues. CDR3 in DNA: TGTGCCAGCAGTTACCAGGCCGGCGAGACCCAGTACTTC. This encodes CASSYQAGETQYF.

The V gene is TRBV15, the J gene TRBJ2-3, with 10 positions matching TRBD2. The length of the CDR3 is 19 residues. Unmatched junction bases numbered 12, after V lost 0 bases and J lost 3 bases. Germline CDR1 LNHNV, CDR2 YYDKDF (reference sequence). CDR3 sequence (DNA): TGTGCCACCAGCAGAGAAGGAGCGGGAGGGCCGGGCAAAACAGATACGCAGTATTTT. Its protein product is CATSREGAGGPGKTDTQYF.

This chain uses TRBV5-4 with TRBJ2-7; TRBD2 matches at 13 bases. The V gene's germline CDR1 is SGHNT and CDR2 YYREEE (reference sequence). V was pared by 4 bases and J by 6 bases, with 10 bases of the junction left unmatched. There are 16 residues in the CDR3. The CDR3 bases are TGTGCCAGCAGCGAAGGACTAGCGGGAGCTTATTCCGAGCAGTACTTC. Amino acids: CASSEGLAGAYSEQYF.

This chain connects TRBV27 to TRBJ2-7; tentatively, D is TRBD2 (5 bases). This CDR3 comprises 14 residues. Germline values: CDR1 MNHEY, CDR2 SMNVEV (reference sequence). Between the trimmed V and J ends, which lost 5 bases and 3 bases, there was a span of 14 bases. Here the CDR3 DNA reads TGTGCCAGCAGTAGGCGTCTAGCTTTCTACGAGCAGTACTTC. Its translation: CASSRRLAFYEQYF.

V is TRBV7-6 and J is TRBJ1-1; D may be TRBD1 (5 bases). Deletions cut 5 bases from V and 5 bases from J, with 12 bases between. The CDR3 has 13 residues. From germline, CDR1 is SGHVS and CDR2 FNYEAQ. The CDR3 nucleotides are TGTGCCAGCAGCCCGGGACCGTGGACTGAAGCTTTCTTT. Protein product: CASSPGPWTEAFF.

This clone has a single count. The V and J genes are TRBV7-6 and TRBJ1-2; 9 positions match TRBD1. Germline V CDR1 and CDR2: SGHVS, FNYEAQ. With 4 bases clipped from V and 8 bases from J, the junction kept 14 bases outside the gene matches. The CDR3 length is 16 residues. The CDR3 bases are TGTGCCAGCAGCTATGGCGGGACAGGGAGTTCTCACGGCTACACCTTC. This sequence encodes CASSYGGTGSSHGYTF.